This T cell receptor beta chain was found in a study of T cells in Graves' hyperthyroidism and ophthalmopathy. In the study overall: Sampling of peripheral blood happened at initial diagnosis, prior to any treatment.

This clonotype has ten or more counts. Antigen specificity is unknown. It was RNA transcripts that yielded the amplified TCR beta CDR3 regions. A first-round RT-PCR of the TCR CDR3 used the HTBI primer set. Via MiXCR, TCRdb re-called the multiplex PCR reads, giving one row per CDR3 protein. The sample holds approximately 590,000 distinct CDR3 sequences, 15% to 19% seen once. The CDR3 is made up of 13 amino acids. After removal of 5 bases from V and 7 bases from J, the junction contained 3 bases not matched to a gene. Per the germline V gene, CDR1 is MDHEN and CDR2 is SYDVKM. Study-level results: Appearing also in blood were most of the thyroid clonotypes expanded above 0.001.

The receptor was isolated from a woman aged 30 to 39 with Graves' hyperthyroidism. This rearrangement joins TRBV28 to TRBJ2-1; 9 nucleotides line up with TRBD1. Sequences were obtained from blood. CDR3 sequence: CASSNRGRNEQFF. As DNA, the CDR3 is TGTGCCAGCAGTAACAGGGGGCGGAATGAGCAGTTCTTC.